The 25 T cell receptor beta chains listed next were all sequenced from one sample in a study of cytomegalovirus exposure and HLA in healthy donors. Use of 60 Vbeta and 13 Jbeta primers characterized the PCR. Sequenced by immunoSEQ multiplex PCR; TCRdb stores in-frame clones only, minus some. There are approximately 150,000 clones in the sample; around 80% occur only once, and around 15% lies in the top ten. The sample comprised PBMCs. Receptors were obtained from a middle-aged woman in good health and CMV-seronegative.

This clone turned up a few times. The chain links TRBV5-6 to TRBJ1-1; D uncertain. The CDR3 sequence is 13 residues long. Looked up from germline, CDR1 is SGHDT and CDR2 is YYEEEE. Trimming took 0 bases from V and 5 from J, leaving 8 bases between them. The CDR3 here is CASSLVEGTEAFF. The CDR3 bases are TGTGCCAGCAGCTTGGTAGAGGGAACTGAAGCTTTCTTT.

The rearrangement links TRBV28 to TRBJ2-3; 8 bases agree with TRBD1. There are 17 residues in the CDR3. Germline CDR1 MDHEN, CDR2 SYDVKM. V was clipped by 6 bases and J by 6 bases; unmatched bases: 17. Written as DNA, the CDR3 is TGTGCCAGCAGGGCAGCCCACCTCGGACAGGGTCGGGATACGCAGTATTTT. This translates into CASRAAHLGQGRDTQYF. The full variable domain, rest sourced from reference TRBV28 and TRBJ2-3, is DVKVTQSSRYLVKRTGEKVFLECVQDMDHENMFWYRQDPGLGLRLIYFSYDVKMKEKGDIPEGYSVSREKKERFSLILESASTNQTSMYLCASRAAHLGQGRDTQYFGPGTRLTVL.

The genes are TRBV4-3 and TRBJ2-5; tentative D call: TRBD2 (6 bases). The CDR3 is made up of 17 amino acids. V was cut by 0 bases and J by 7 bases, with 21 bases left in between. Per germline, CDR1 LGHNA and CDR2 YSLEER. CDR3 amino acids: CASSQDLEGASGGTQYF. CDR3 nucleotide sequence: TGCGCCAGCAGCCAAGATCTGGAGGGAGCCTCTGGCGGGACCCAGTACTTC.

V and J are TRBV30 and TRBJ2-7; 9 bases line up with TRBD1. There are 13 residues in the CDR3. In germline, CDR1 is GTSNPN, CDR2 SVGIG (reference sequence). J lost 3 bases, V lost 3 bases, and 3 bases had no gene match. CDR3 region: CAWRDRGRYEQYF. In nucleotides, the CDR3 is TGTGCCTGGAGGGACAGGGGACGCTACGAGCAGTACTTC.

This clone has a handful of counts. The chain uses TRBV9 and TRBJ2-3; 10 nucleotides line up with TRBD2. Trimming cost V 0 bases and J 2 bases; bases outside gene matches: 3. Germline V gene lookup returns CDR1 SGDLS and CDR2 YYNGEE. The length of the CDR3 is 16 residues. As DNA, the CDR3 is TGTGCCAGCAGCGTAGTAGCGGGGGGTTTCACAGATACGCAGTATTTT. Translation: CASSVVAGGFTDTQYF.

Worth noting for this clone: Compared with germline, one end of the junction differs, possibly owing to a read error. The rearrangement links TRBV5-8 to TRBJ2-6; maybe TRBD1 (5 bases). Per germline, CDR1 SGHTS and CDR2 YDEGEE. CDR3 length equals 15 residues. CDR3 sequence reads: CASKGRNSGANGLTF. The CDR3 region has the DNA TGTGCCAGCAAGGGAAGAAATTCTGGGGCCAACGGCCTGACTTTC.

The sample holds many counts of this clone. The V gene is TRBV6-5, the J gene TRBJ2-7; D is unresolved. Germline V gives CDR1 MNHEY, CDR2 SVGAGI. Trimming removed 3 bases from V and 3 bases from J, with 9 bases in between. The CDR3 totals 13 residues. The CDR3 here is CASSYSENYEQYF. In DNA, the CDR3 is TGTGCCAGCAGTTATTCAGAAAACTACGAGCAGTACTTC.

The chain uses TRBV28 and TRBJ1-5, with 11 positions matching TRBD1. The CDR3 has 17 residues. J was trimmed by 2 bases and V by 5 bases; bases with no gene match: 8. In germline, CDR1 is MDHEN, CDR2 SYDVKM. The chain's CDR3 is CASSSTGTGGGNQPQHF. The CDR3 nucleotides are TGTGCCAGCAGTAGCACCGGGACAGGGGGTGGCAATCAGCCCCAGCATTTT.

This clone turned up a few times. The chain carries TRBV29-1 and TRBJ1-1, with 8 nucleotides matching TRBD1. This CDR3 contains 13 residues. Germline V gene sequence: CDR1 SQVTM, CDR2 ANQGSEA. The junction had 9 bases not matched to a gene; V was cut back by 8 bases and J by 4 bases. Here the CDR3 reads CSFANRGGTEAFF. The CDR3 DNA sequence: TGCAGCTTCGCGAACAGGGGGGGCACTGAAGCTTTCTTT.

The chain has TRBV4-1 and TRBJ1-4, with D unresolved. V shed 0 bases and J shed 7 bases, with 12 bases lying between them. The CDR3 has 15 amino acids. Germline V gives CDR1 MGHRA, CDR2 YSYEKL. CDR3 region: CASSQEGSYGEKLFF. DNA of the CDR3: TGCGCCAGCAGCCAAGAAGGGAGTTATGGTGAAAAACTGTTTTTT.

The rearrangement uses TRBV6-5 and TRBJ2-1; a weak D match, TRBD2 (6 bases). The V gene lost 2 bases and the J gene lost 2 bases, with 10 bases spanning the gap. The germline CDR1 and CDR2 sequences are MNHEY and SVGAGI. The CDR3 is 15 residues long. CDR3 coding DNA: TGTGCCAGCAGTTACCGGGACTCCACCTACAATGAGCAGTTCTTC. This gives the protein CASSYRDSTYNEQFF.

The V and J genes are TRBV9 and TRBJ2-7, with 7 nucleotides matching TRBD2. From germline, CDR1 is SGDLS and CDR2 YYNGEE. This CDR3 region has 15 residues. The V gene end was trimmed by 4 bases and the J gene end by 0 bases; junction bases not matched to a gene: 7. The CDR3 nucleotides read TGTGCCAGCAGCCAAGAAGCGGGGTCCTCCTACGAGCAGTACTTC. Its protein product is CASSQEAGSSYEQYF.

This chain links TRBV6-1 with TRBJ1-5; 8 nucleotides align to TRBD1. Trimming at V came to 5 bases and at J to 11 bases, leaving 8 bases not matched to a gene. This CDR3 is 13 amino acids long. From germline, CDR1 is MNHNS and CDR2 SASEGT. CDR3 protein: CASSNEQGGAQHF. Written as DNA, the CDR3 is TGTGCCAGCAGTAATGAACAGGGGGGGGCCCAGCATTTT.

This chain joins TRBV28 and TRBJ2-1; tentatively, D is TRBD1 (6 bases). The CDR3 covers 14 residues. The germline V gene has CDR1 MDHEN and CDR2 SYDVKM. The ends were cut back, 3 bases at V and 4 bases at J, with 10 bases in the middle. The CDR3 bases are TGTGCCAGCAGTTTTACGGGGACATACAATGAGCAGTTCTTC. Residues: CASSFTGTYNEQFF.

As DNA, the CDR3 is TGTGCCAGCAGCTTGACCCAGTCACCCCTCCACTTT. Translating it yields CASSLTQSPLHF. This chain links TRBV5-6 with TRBJ1-6; D unresolved. Germline-derived CDR1 and CDR2 are SGHDT and YYEEEE. V lost 1 base and J lost 10, with 6 bases in between. The CDR3 loop spans 12 amino acids.

The genes are TRBV10-3 and TRBJ2-1; 10 bases line up with TRBD2. J was trimmed by 8 bases and V by 3 bases; bases with no gene match: 10. The CDR3 length is 16 residues. From germline, CDR1 is ENHRY and CDR2 SYGVKD. The chain's CDR3 is CAISESPSGSRDEQFF. CDR3 nucleotides: TGTGCCATCAGTGAAAGTCCTAGCGGGAGTAGGGATGAGCAGTTCTTC.

The sample holds a few counts of this clone. The chain combines TRBV4-3 with TRBJ1-4; D call uncertain. This CDR3 is built from 17 residues. V was shortened by 5 bases and J by 1 base, with 17 bases between the two germline ends. Germline lookup yields CDR1 LGHNA and CDR2 YSLEER. The CDR3 nucleotides read TGCGCCAGCAGCAAGGAGGAAGGGAGAAGAACTAATGAAAAACTGTTTTTT. Translating gives CASSKEEGRRTNEKLFF.

This sequence joins TRBV28 and TRBJ2-3, with 12 bases aligning to TRBD2. Germline values: CDR1 MDHEN, CDR2 SYDVKM. The V gene end was trimmed by 8 bases and the J gene end by 8 bases; junction bases not matched to a gene: 11. This CDR3 is 15 amino acids long. This chain's CDR3 is CASGSRTSGDGTQYF. The CDR3 DNA follows: TGTGCCAGCGGCTCCCGGACTAGCGGGGATGGTACGCAGTATTTT.

The rearrangement links TRBV4-1 to TRBJ1-1; D is possibly TRBD1 (5 bases). V was cut by 4 bases and J by 3 bases, with 12 bases left in between. The CDR3 totals 14 residues. Germline CDR1 reads MGHRA; CDR2 reads YSYEKL. The CDR3 coding sequence is TGCGCCAGCAGCCTCGGTGACAGATACACTGAAGCTTTCTTT. This codes for CASSLGDRYTEAFF.

The chain recombines TRBV10-2 with TRBJ2-1; D perhaps matches TRBD2 (6 bases). This CDR3 has 18 residues. V lost 0 bases and J 8 bases, leaving 23 bases between the germline ends. Germline CDR1 and CDR2: WSHSY and SAAADI. CDR3 sequence (DNA): TGCGCCAGCAGTGAGTCTCCCCTGACTAGTGATTGGAGCGATGAGCAGTTCTTC. Its protein product is CASSESPLTSDWSDEQFF.

V usage is TRBV6-1 and J usage is TRBJ2-7, with D hard to call. Germline CDR1 is MNHNS and CDR2 is SASEGT. V was pared by 8 bases and J by 3 bases, with 17 bases between. This CDR3 comprises 14 residues. In nucleotides, the CDR3 is TGTGCCAGCTCCCACGAGCTCGAGAGCTACGAGCAGTACTTC. It encodes CASSHELESYEQYF.

The V gene is TRBV6-5, the J gene TRBJ1-5, with 7 nucleotides matching TRBD1. The CDR3 consists of 13 residues. Per germline, CDR1 MNHEY and CDR2 SVGAGI. The V segment lost 6 bases and the J segment 4 bases; nucleotides outside the gene matches: 3. The CDR3 here is CASSRQGNQPQHF. The CDR3 nucleotides read TGTGCCAGCAGCCGACAGGGAAATCAGCCCCAGCATTTT.

This chain uses TRBV7-2 with TRBJ2-2; D is ambiguous. The V end was cut by 5 bases, the J end by 6 bases, with 10 bases between. The germline V gene encodes CDR1 SGHTA and CDR2 FQGNSA. The CDR3 has 13 amino acids. CDR3 sequence reads: CASSAPPAGELFF. CDR3 DNA sequence: TGTGCCAGCAGCGCTCCCCCAGCCGGGGAGCTGTTTTTT. The complete variable domain, with remaining parts taken from reference TRBV7-2 and TRBJ2-2, reads GAGVSQSPSNKVTEKGKDVELRCDPISGHTALYWYRQSLGQGLEFLIYFQGNSAPDKSGLPSDRFSAERTGGSVSTLTIQRTQQEDSAVYLCASSAPPAGELFFGEGSRLTVL.

J is TRBJ2-7 and V is TRBV5-4, with a weak D call TRBD1 (6 bases). Looked up from germline, CDR1 is SGHNT and CDR2 is YYREEE (reference sequence). V shed 0 bases and J shed 3 bases, with 7 bases lying between them. This CDR3 has 13 amino acids. CDR3 sequence reads: CASSLGGGYEQYF. The CDR3 DNA follows: TGTGCCAGCAGCTTGGGAGGGGGCTACGAGCAGTACTTC.

In its sample, this clone was seen a few times. The chain joins TRBV25-1 to TRBJ1-1, with D possibly being TRBD1 (5 bases). V was pared by 1 base and J by 2 bases, with 14 bases between. The CDR3 extends over 16 amino acids. Germline V lookup: CDR1 MGHDK, CDR2 SYGVNS. The CDR3 spells CASSEFGGNLNTEAFF. The CDR3, as DNA: TGTGCCAGCAGTGAATTTGGGGGGAATTTAAACACTGAAGCTTTCTTT.